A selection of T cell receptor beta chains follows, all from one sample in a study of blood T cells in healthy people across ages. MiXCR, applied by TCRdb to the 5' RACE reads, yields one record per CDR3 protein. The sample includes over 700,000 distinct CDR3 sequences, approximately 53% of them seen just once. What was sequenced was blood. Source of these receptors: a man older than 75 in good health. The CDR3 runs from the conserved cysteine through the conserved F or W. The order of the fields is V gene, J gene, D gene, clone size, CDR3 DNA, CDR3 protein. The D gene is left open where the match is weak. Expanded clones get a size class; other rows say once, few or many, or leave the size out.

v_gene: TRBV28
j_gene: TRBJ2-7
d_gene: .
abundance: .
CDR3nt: TGTGCCAGCAGCCCTAATCGGCAAGTTGGAGCCTACGAGCAGTACTTC
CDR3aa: CASSPNRQVGAYEQYF

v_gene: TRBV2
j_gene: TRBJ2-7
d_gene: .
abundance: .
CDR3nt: TGTGCCAGCACCCCGCGGGCCTACGAGCAGTACTTC
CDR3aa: CASTPRAYEQYF

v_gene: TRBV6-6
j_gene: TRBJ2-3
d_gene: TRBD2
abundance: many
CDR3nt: TGTGCCAGCAGTGATCGACTAGCGGGGAGTTCAGATACGCAGTATTTT
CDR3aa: CASSDRLAGSSDTQYF

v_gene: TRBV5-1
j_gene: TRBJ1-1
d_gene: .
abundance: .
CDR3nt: TGCGCCAGCAGCCTGGCTCAGACCCCCAGGAGTGAAGCTTTCTTT
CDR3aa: CASSLAQTPRSEAFF

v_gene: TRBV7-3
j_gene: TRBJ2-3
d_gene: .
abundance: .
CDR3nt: TGTGCCAGCAGCTCGGGCCCGGGCCGAACAGATACGCAGTATTTT
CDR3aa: CASSSGPGRTDTQYF

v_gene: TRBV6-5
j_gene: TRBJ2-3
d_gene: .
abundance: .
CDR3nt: TGTGCCAGCAGTTTCTCGACTCCGGCGGATACGCAGTATTTT
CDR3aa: CASSFSTPADTQYF

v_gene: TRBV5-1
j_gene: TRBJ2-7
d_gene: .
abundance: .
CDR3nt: TGCGCCAGCAGCTCCATGGCCTACGAGCAGTACTTC
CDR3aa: CASSSMAYEQYF

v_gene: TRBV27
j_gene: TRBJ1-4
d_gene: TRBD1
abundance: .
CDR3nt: TGTGCCAGCAGTCCCCGGACAGGGAGGGGGGACGAAAAACCGTTTTTT
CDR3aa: CASSPRTGRGDEKPFF

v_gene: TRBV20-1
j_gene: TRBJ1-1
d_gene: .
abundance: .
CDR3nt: TGCAGTGCTAGTGATGCGGCAGGGGACACTGAAGCTTTCTTT
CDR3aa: CSASDAAGDTEAFF

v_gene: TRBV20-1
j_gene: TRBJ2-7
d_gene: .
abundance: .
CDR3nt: TGCAGTGCTAGAGATATCGGGAGAGTCTACGAGCAGTACTTC
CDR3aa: CSARDIGRVYEQYF

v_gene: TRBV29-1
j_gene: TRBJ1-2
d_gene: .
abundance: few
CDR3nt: TGCAGCGACGAGAGGGGCCATGGCTACACCTTC
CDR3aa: CSDERGHGYTF

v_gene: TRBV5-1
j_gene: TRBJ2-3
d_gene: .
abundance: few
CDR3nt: TGCGCCAGCAGCTTGAAGGGCGGGATAAACACAGATACGCAGTATTTT
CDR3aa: CASSLKGGINTDTQYF

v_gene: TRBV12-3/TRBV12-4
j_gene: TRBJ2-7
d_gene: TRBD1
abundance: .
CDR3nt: TGTGCCAGCAAACCGGGACAGGCCTACAATGAGCAGTACTTC
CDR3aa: CASKPGQAYNEQYF

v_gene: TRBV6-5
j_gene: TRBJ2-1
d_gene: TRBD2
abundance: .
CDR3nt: TGTGCCAGCAGTTACCCGGGGGGGCTCTACAATGAGCAGTTCTTC
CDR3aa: CASSYPGGLYNEQFF

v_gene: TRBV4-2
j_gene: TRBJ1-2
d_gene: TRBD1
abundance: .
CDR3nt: TGTGCCAGCAGCCAAGCCGACAGGGGCGATGGCTACACCTTC
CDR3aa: CASSQADRGDGYTF

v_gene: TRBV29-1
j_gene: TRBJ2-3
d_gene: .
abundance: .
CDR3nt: TGCAGCGTCGGGGTCGGAGATACGCAGTATTTT
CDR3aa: CSVGVGDTQYF

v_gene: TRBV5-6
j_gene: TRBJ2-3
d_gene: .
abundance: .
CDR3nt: TGTGCCAGCAGCGCGGGACATTTTACGCAGTATTTT
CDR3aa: CASSAGHFTQYF

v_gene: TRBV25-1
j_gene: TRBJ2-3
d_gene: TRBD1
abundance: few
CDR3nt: TGTGCCAGCAGCCTAACAGGGGCACGCACAGATACGCAGTATTTT
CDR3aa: CASSLTGARTDTQYF

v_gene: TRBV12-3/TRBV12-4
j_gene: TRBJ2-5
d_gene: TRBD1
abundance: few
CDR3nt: TGTGCCAGCAGATCAACAGGGGTTGGGGAGACCCAGTACTTC
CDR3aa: CASRSTGVGETQYF

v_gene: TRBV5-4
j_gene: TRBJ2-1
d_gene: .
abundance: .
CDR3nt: TGTGCCAGCAGCAAAGAAGCTTTTTACAATGAGCAGTTCTTC
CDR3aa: CASSKEAFYNEQFF

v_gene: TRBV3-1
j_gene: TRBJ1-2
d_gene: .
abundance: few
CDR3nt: TGTGCCAGCAGCCTAAGGGTCATGGGAAACTATGGCTACACCTTC
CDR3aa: CASSLRVMGNYGYTF

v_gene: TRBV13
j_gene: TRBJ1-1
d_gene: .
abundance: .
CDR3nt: TGTGCCAGCAGCTTAGGGGGCAGTCTCAGCACTGAAGCTTTCTTT
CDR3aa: CASSLGGSLSTEAFF

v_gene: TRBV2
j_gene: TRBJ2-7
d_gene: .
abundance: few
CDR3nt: TGTGCCAGCAGTGAAGCCCTACGAATCACCGCCTACGAGCAGTACTTC
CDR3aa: CASSEALRITAYEQYF

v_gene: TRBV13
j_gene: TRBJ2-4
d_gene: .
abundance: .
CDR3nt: TGTGCCAGCAGCTTATTCCGCATAGCCAAAAACATTCAGTACTTC
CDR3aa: CASSLFRIAKNIQYF

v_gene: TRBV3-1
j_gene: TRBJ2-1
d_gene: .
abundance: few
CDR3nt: TGTGCCAGCAGGGGGTTAGGGACAAACGCCTACAATGAGCAGTTCTTC
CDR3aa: CASRGLGTNAYNEQFF

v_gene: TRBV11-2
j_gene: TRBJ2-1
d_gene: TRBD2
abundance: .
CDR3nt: TGTGCCAGCAGCCCCCGAACGGGAGGGCCCGGTAATGAGCAGTTCTTC
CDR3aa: CASSPRTGGPGNEQFF

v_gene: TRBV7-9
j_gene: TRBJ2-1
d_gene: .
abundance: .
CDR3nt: TGTGCCAGCAGCAACAGGGTGGACTCTGCAGAGCTGTTCTTC
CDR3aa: CASSNRVDSAELFF